This T cell receptor beta chain was recorded in a study of blood T cell repertoires in COVID-19. The germline V gene has CDR1 LGHDT and CDR2 YNNKEL (reference sequence). Trimming removed 1 base from V and 3 bases from J, with 12 bases in between. The CDR3 length is 16 residues. Data came from immunoSEQ multiplex PCR; TCRdb stores just in-frame clones and leaves some out. The sample carries 330,000 or so clones, over 75% recorded once. This receptor was taken from a man in his forties or fifties in a cohort exposed to, infected with or recovered from COVID-19 (not recorded which). The chain links TRBV3-1 (or the pseudogene TRBV3-2) to TRBJ2-2, with no clear D. The sequenced sample was PBMCs or T cells enriched from blood (not recorded which). CDR3 DNA: TGTGCCAGCAGCCAAGTGTCTCCCTCGGACACCGGGGAGCTGTTTTTT. Its translation: CASSQVSPSDTGELFF.